This TCR beta chain originates from a study of blood T cell repertoires in COVID-19. Study-level background: Whether acute or convalescent, the COVID-19 samples came from the United States, Italy and Spain.

Original methodology: Amplified reference gene primers provided the basis for estimating nucleated cell counts. Libraries were prepared by immunoSEQ multiplex PCR; TCRdb keeps only in-frame clonotypes and omits some of them. The DNA gave D and trimming, while V, J and clone size come from that table. Here the sample spans about 200,000 clones, about nine tenths being singletons. CDR3 length: 15 amino acids. V lost 5 bases and J lost 12; bases outside the gene matches: 16. Looked up from germline, CDR1 is SGHAT and CDR2 is FQNNGV. This chain joins TRBV11-2 and TRBJ2-1; the match to TRBD2 covers 7 bases. This TCR was recovered from a woman aged 45 to 65 with acute or convalescent COVID-19. Sequencing used peripheral blood. The CDR3 reads CASSNTGTIFQGQFF. For the CDR3, the DNA is TGTGCCAGCAGCAATACCGGGACTATATTTCAAGGGCAGTTCTTC.